This TCR beta chain came from a study of blood T cell repertoires in COVID-19. Study as a whole: Collection of acute and convalescent COVID-19 samples took place in the United States, Italy and Spain. Nucleic acid was either cDNA or gDNA, and it came from T cells, B-cell-depleted T cells, or PBMCs.

Per the original methods: The authors estimated nucleated cell counts from reference gene primer amplification. TCRdb's copy holds only in-frame clones and misses some; the assay was immunoSEQ multiplex PCR. V and J calls plus clone size are reproduced from that table; the DNA served to infer D and trimming. The repertoire holds 200,000 to 300,000 clones, with 88% as singletons. This clone was seen only a few times. The TCR originated in a woman aged 40 to 50 who had recovered from COVID-19. The sample comprised peripheral blood.

CDR3 loop: CASSLAPSGRAGHEQYF. The CDR3, as DNA: TGTGCCAGCAGCTTAGCGCCTAGCGGGAGGGCCGGCCACGAGCAGTACTTC. J is TRBJ2-7 and V is TRBV7-2; 12 bases line up with TRBD2. The germline V gene encodes CDR1 SGHTA and CDR2 FQGNSA. CDR3 size: 17 residues. The V segment lost 0 bases and the J segment 5 bases; nucleotides outside the gene matches: 8. Based on the CDR3 plus reference TRBV7-2 and TRBJ2-7, the full variable domain is GAGVSQSPSNKVTEKGKDVELRCDPISGHTALYWYRQSLGQGLEFLIYFQGNSAPDKSGLPSDRFSAERTGGSVSTLTIQRTQQEDSAVYLCASSLAPSGRAGHEQYFGPGTRLTVT.